This T cell receptor (beta chain) was captured by sequencing in a study of chemoradiotherapy in HPV16-positive cancers. Generated by immunoSEQ multiplex PCR, the TCRdb table keeps only in-frame clones and is missing some. The sample lists about 17,000 clones; roughly 86% were seen once. Trimming pared 0 bases from V and 5 bases from J, leaving 8 bases between. From germline, CDR1 is MNHEY and CDR2 SVGAGI. The CDR3 is 13 residues long. The V gene is TRBV6-5, the J gene TRBJ2-7; D call uncertain. The material sequenced was blood, taken from a patient who underwent chemoradiotherapy. The receptor's source is a human donor with HPV-associated anogenital cancer. Here the CDR3 reads CASSYSILNEQYF. CDR3 DNA sequence: TGTGCCAGCAGTTACTCGATTTTGAACGAGCAGTACTTC.